The present T cell receptor (beta chain) was sequenced within a study of T cell repertoires in cytomegalovirus infection. Study-wide context: Epitope selection comprised recently identified HLA-C-restricted CMV epitopes and well-studied HLA-B-restricted CMV epitopes. Public TCR beta signature analysis indicated the presence of both CMV infection and matching HLA type.

Overall study findings and caveats: Dominating the ex vivo response were TCR beta clonotypes that were CMV-specific and HLA-C-restricted. Using cumulative public TCR beta family frequency, the authors identified those who carried CMV together with the relevant HLA.

TCRdb recomputed calls from the reads with MiXCR, one row per CDR3 protein. The sample lists some 800,000 distinct CDR3 sequences; approximately 32% were seen once. The CDR3 is made up of 15 amino acids. Germline CDR1 MDHEN, CDR2 SYDVKM. Trimming removed 3 bases from V and 0 bases from J, with 9 bases in between. This clonotype turned up a few times. Its antigen remains unidentified. V gene TRBV28 combines with J gene TRBJ2-1; no reliable D call. The receptor was isolated from a human donor in good health (CMV status not recorded). Some clones in this sample may be carry-over from other donors' samples. Sequencing used cultured CD8+ T cells from PBMCs, obtained from culture after CMV antigen stimulation. CDR3 amino acids: CASSFRKSSYNEQFF. The CDR3 nucleotides read TGTGCCAGCAGTTTTCGTAAAAGCTCCTACAATGAGCAGTTCTTC.